At least ten counts were recorded for the clone carrying this TCR beta chain. Its specificity is not known. Germline V gene sequence: CDR1 SGHTA, CDR2 FQGNSA. The CDR3 totals 13 residues. V was clipped by 5 bases and J by 8 bases; unmatched bases: 8. There was one heparinised blood draw per donor, averaging around 0.11 L. Researchers reported sorting CD4+ naive, central memory, regulatory and stem cell-like memory cells via CD45RO/CCR7/CD25/CD127/CD95/CD27. Sorted populations all exceeded 95% purity. The sample originates from a study of beta chain features in type 1 diabetes. Regarding the study as a whole: Moderate but significant shortening of TCRB CDR3s was recorded in all four CD4+ subsets from Type 1 diabetes patients. Across patients, naive, central memory and Treg TCRB repertoires exhibited apparently greater similarity than was observed across healthy donors.

Every bit of the isolated RNA underwent reverse transcription, so sequencing read expressed TCRB transcripts. Libraries were prepared by immunoSEQ multiplex PCR; TCRdb keeps only in-frame clonotypes and omits some of them. The sample records 95,000 to 150,000 clones, about 15% being singletons. This sequence was found in a man in his thirties or forties with type 1 diabetes. The chain joins TRBV7-2 to TRBJ1-2; the match to TRBD1 covers 7 bases. The sample comprised central memory CD4+ T cells from blood. The CDR3 region has the DNA TGTGCCAGCAGCCCCCGACAGGGTACGGGCTACACCTTC. Its translation: CASSPRQGTGYTF.